The next 14 T cell receptor beta chains were all read from a single sample in a study of cytomegalovirus exposure and HLA in healthy donors. In the PCR, 60 Vbeta and 13 Jbeta primers were used. Using immunoSEQ multiplex PCR, the repertoire was profiled, and TCRdb retains in-frame clones only, with some absent. The data hold 150,000 to 180,000 clones, with approximately 81% observed a single time. The material sequenced was PBMCs. These receptors were taken from a woman under 30 in good health and CMV-seronegative.

This clone has a single count. This rearrangement joins TRBV27 to TRBJ2-3; 7 nucleotides match TRBD2. Germline V CDR1 and CDR2: MNHEY, SMNVEV (reference sequence). The junction had 4 bases not matched to a gene; V was cut back by 1 base and J by 3 bases. The length of the CDR3 is 15 residues. The CDR3 DNA is TGTGCCAGCAGTTTATGGGGGGGGGTTACAGATACGCAGTATTTT. It codes for CASSLWGGVTDTQYF.

This clone has only one observation. At one end, the junction sequence differs from germline, possibly due to a read error. Other DNA sequences within the sample encode an identical CDR3. The chain is built from TRBV5-1 and TRBJ2-7, with D possibly being TRBD2 (5 bases). Germline V gives CDR1 SGHRS, CDR2 YFSETQ. CDR3 length: 12 amino acids. CDR3 bases: TGCGCCAGCCCGAGGGATAGCTACGAGCAGTACTTT. Its translation: CASPRDSYEQYF.

This clone was seen only a few times. The chain combines TRBV27 with TRBJ2-3, with 9 bases lining up with TRBD1. J was trimmed by 4 bases and V by 7 bases; bases with no gene match: 12. This CDR3 has 16 amino acids. Germline CDR1 reads MNHEY; CDR2 reads SMNVEV (reference sequence). Here the CDR3 DNA reads TGTGCCAGCACCACCGGACCGGGACAGGGCGCAGATACGCAGTATTTT. This sequence encodes CASTTGPGQGADTQYF.

The V gene is TRBV28, the J gene TRBJ2-7; 13 bases map to TRBD2. Germline assignment: CDR1 MDHEN and CDR2 SYDVKM. The CDR3 runs to 14 residues. V lost 7 bases to trimming and J lost 4 bases; unmatched junction nucleotides: 4. DNA of the CDR3: TGTGCCAGCAAGGGACTAGCGGGATTTTACGAGCAGTACTTC. Amino acids: CASKGLAGFYEQYF.

The V call is TRBV7-3, the J call TRBJ2-1, with 9 positions matching TRBD2. Trimming cost V 4 bases and J 3 bases; bases outside gene matches: 4. CDR1 and CDR2 from the germline V gene are SGHTA and FQGTGA. This CDR3 is 15 amino acids long. Here the CDR3 reads CASSSLAGHYNEQFF. CDR3 nucleotide sequence: TGTGCCAGCAGCTCGCTAGCGGGGCACTACAATGAGCAGTTCTTC.

V gene TRBV21-1 combines with J gene TRBJ1-2; the table's TRBD1 call for D was not verified on the DNA. TRBV21-1 counts as a pseudogene. The CDR3 is made up of 17 amino acids. Here the CDR3 DNA reads TGTGCCAGCAGCGCCCCCGCCCTACAGGGTAGGAGCTATGGCTACACCTTC. Encoded protein: CASSAPALQGRSYGYTF.

The V gene is TRBV5-4, the J gene TRBJ2-1; maybe TRBD2 (5 bases). CDR3 size: 16 residues. Germline CDR1 reads SGHNT; CDR2 reads YYREEE (reference sequence). Deletions cut 4 bases from V and 0 bases from J, with 14 bases between. CDR3: CASSPRADSSYNEQFF. CDR3 DNA: TGTGCCAGCAGCCCGAGGGCGGATAGCTCCTACAATGAGCAGTTCTTC.

The chain uses TRBV30 and TRBJ2-6; maybe TRBD1 (6 bases). Per germline, CDR1 GTSNPN and CDR2 SVGIG (reference sequence). The length of the CDR3 is 14 residues. V was shortened by 5 bases and J by 4 bases, with 12 bases between the two germline ends. This chain's CDR3 is CAWDRTAGANVLTF. DNA for the CDR3: TGTGCCTGGGACAGGACAGCCGGGGCCAACGTCCTGACTTTC.

The V gene is TRBV28, the J gene TRBJ2-7, with D possibly being TRBD1 (6 bases). Looked up from germline, CDR1 is MDHEN and CDR2 is SYDVKM. This CDR3 has 13 amino acids. With 7 bases removed from V and 9 bases from J, the gap between germline ends came to 19 bases. CDR3 sequence: CASTPLAEGGQYF. The CDR3 DNA sequence: TGTGCCAGCACCCCACTCGCCGAAGGGGGGCAGTACTTC.

The J gene is TRBJ2-5, the V gene TRBV14, with TRBD1 matching 9 bases. The ends lost 5 bases at V and 5 bases at J; junction bases unmatched: 12. The CDR3 spans 16 residues. Germline loops: CDR1 SGHDN, CDR2 FVKESK. CDR3 amino acids: CASSSGTGLVEETQYF. The CDR3 DNA sequence: TGTGCCAGCAGCTCAGGGACAGGGTTAGTGGAGGAGACCCAGTACTTC.

The CDR3 loop is CASSVVGDGETQYF. The CDR3 nucleotides read TGTGCCAGCAGCGTAGTCGGGGATGGGGAGACCCAGTACTTC. V and J are TRBV9 and TRBJ2-5, with a weak D call TRBD2 (5 bases). The germline CDR1 and CDR2 sequences are SGDLS and YYNGEE. V shed 0 bases and J shed 5 bases, with 11 bases lying between them. This CDR3 is built from 14 residues.

The V call is TRBV9, the J call TRBJ2-1; TRBD2 matches 8 bases. V shed 3 bases and J 1 base; nucleotides not matched to a gene: 6. CDR1 is SGDLS, CDR2 YYNGEE, per germline. The CDR3 sequence is 16 residues long. CDR3 in DNA: TGTGCCAGCAGCGCGTACGCGGGAGGTTCCTACAATGAGCAGTTCTTC. This sequence encodes CASSAYAGGSYNEQFF.

The chain combines TRBV4-3 with TRBJ2-1; D is perhaps TRBD2 (5 bases). V shed 0 bases and J shed 9 bases, with 12 bases lying between them. CDR1 LGHNA and CDR2 YSLEER come from the germline V gene. The CDR3 spans 14 residues. DNA of the CDR3: TGCGCCAGCAGCCAAGAAGGTAGCGCGGGTGAGCAGTTCTTC. It codes for CASSQEGSAGEQFF.

The chain joins TRBV19 to TRBJ1-2, with 7 bases matching TRBD1. The CDR3 length is 15 residues. Germline V CDR1 and CDR2: LNHDA, SQIVND (reference sequence). The trim removed 0 bases at V and 2 bases at J, leaving 3 bases unmatched. The DNA of the CDR3 is TGTGCCAGTAGTATAGAAGGGGGCGCGAACTATGGCTACACCTTC. Protein sequence: CASSIEGGANYGYTF. Supplemented by reference TRBV19 and TRBJ1-2, the full variable domain reads DGGITQSPKYLFRKEGQNVTLSCEQNLNHDAMYWYRQDPGQGLRLIYYSQIVNDFQKGDIAEGYSVSREKKESFPLTVTSAQKNPTAFYLCASSIEGGANYGYTFGSGTRLTVV.